Listed here are 16 T cell receptor beta chains from one sample, sequenced in a study of T cell repertoires in cytomegalovirus infection. TCRdb itself ran the reads through MiXCR, one entry per CDR3 protein. Among some 250,000 distinct CDR3 sequences listed, 9.1% were seen once. The sequencing input was PBMCs. All receptors come from a human donor in good health (CMV status not recorded). Some clones in this sample may be carry-over from other donors' samples.

This clonotype was counted ten times or more. The V call is TRBV7-2, the J call TRBJ2-4, with a tentative D call TRBD1 (6 bases). The CDR3 covers 13 residues. Trimming took off 3 bases at V and 4 bases at J, with 7 bases between the two ends. CDR1 and CDR2 (germline): SGHTA, FQGNSA. The CDR3, as DNA: TGTGCCAGCAGCTTCACAGGGAAAAACATTCAGTACTTC. It is translated as CASSFTGKNIQYF.

The V gene is TRBV6-2 or TRBV6-3, the J gene TRBJ2-3, with D hard to call. The germline CDR1 and CDR2 sequences are MNHEY and SVGEGT. The CDR3 totals 18 residues. V was clipped by 7 bases and J by 2 bases, with 25 bases between them. In nucleotides, the CDR3 is TGTGCCAGCACCAAAGAAGAGCGAAGGACCAAGATCACAGATACGCAGTATTTT. Encoded protein: CASTKEERRTKITDTQYF.

This clonotype has at least ten counts. V usage is TRBV11-3 and J usage is TRBJ2-7; a possible D gene is TRBD1 (6 bases). Germline CDR1 reads SGHNT; CDR2 reads YENEEA. Trimming removed 4 bases at V and 4 bases at J, with 17 bases between. CDR3 length equals 15 residues. The CDR3 coding sequence is TGTGCCAGCAGCTCTCACAGGGAATCCTCATACGAGCAGTACTTC. As protein: CASSSHRESSYEQYF.

The table lists this clonotype with many counts. The CDR3 is CASSRGQGANFLYGYTF. The CDR3 region has the DNA TGTGCCAGCAGCAGAGGACAGGGGGCCAATTTTCTCTATGGCTACACCTTC. This chain connects TRBV7-6 to TRBJ1-2; 11 bases match TRBD1. In germline, CDR1 is SGHVS, CDR2 FNYEAQ. This CDR3 is 17 amino acids long. After removal of 5 bases from V and 4 bases from J, the junction contained 12 bases not matched to a gene.

The table lists this clonotype with many counts. V and J are TRBV7-2 and TRBJ2-7; 12 positions match TRBD2. Unmatched junction bases numbered 3, after V lost 3 bases and J lost 6 bases. The CDR3 runs 14 residues. The germline V gene encodes CDR1 SGHTA and CDR2 FQGNSA. The DNA for the CDR3 is TGTGCCAGCAGCTTTACGGGACTAGCGGGCGAGCAGTACTTC. Protein: CASSFTGLAGEQYF.

This clonotype was observed a few times. The chain couples TRBV27 to TRBJ1-6; 7 positions match TRBD1. The CDR3 runs to 16 residues. In germline, CDR1 is MNHEY, CDR2 SMNVEV (reference sequence). V gave up 5 bases and J gave up 4 bases; unmatched junction bases: 8. DNA of the CDR3: TGTGCCAGCAGTCCCTACGGACAGGCTTATAATTCACCCCTCCACTTT. It translates to CASSPYGQAYNSPLHF.

This clonotype was recorded at least ten times. The J gene is TRBJ2-1, the V gene TRBV4-3, with TRBD2 matching 9 bases. This CDR3 spans 18 amino acids. Germline V gene data show CDR1 as LGHNA and CDR2 as YSLEER. Trimming cost V 2 bases and J 1 base; bases outside gene matches: 9. The CDR3 DNA reads TGCGCCAGCAGCCAAACGGGCGGGAGGGCCTTATCCTACAATGAGCAGTTCTTC. This translates into CASSQTGGRALSYNEQFF.

This clonotype has at least ten counts. V and J are TRBV7-9 and TRBJ2-7; 7 nucleotides agree with TRBD1. The CDR3 has 14 amino acids. The J segment lost 6 bases and the V segment lost 1 base, leaving 6 bases of the junction unmatched. Germline assignment: CDR1 SEHNR and CDR2 FQNEAQ (reference sequence). The CDR3, as DNA: TGTGCCAGCAGCTTAGGGCAGGGGGACGGCGAGCAGTACTTC. Translating it yields CASSLGQGDGEQYF.

This clonotype has a handful of counts. The chain recombines TRBV7-8 with TRBJ2-2, with TRBD2 matching 12 bases. Germline V lookup: CDR1 SGHVS, CDR2 FQNEAQ. This CDR3 spans 17 amino acids. Trimming at V came to 2 bases and at J to 6 bases, leaving 7 bases not matched to a gene. The CDR3 is CASSLLAGGPRAGELFF. For the CDR3, the DNA is TGTGCCAGCAGCTTACTAGCGGGGGGGCCAAGGGCCGGGGAGCTGTTTTTT. Full variable domain (remainder filled in from reference TRBV7-8 and TRBJ2-2): GAGVSQSPRYKVAKRGQDVALRCDPISGHVSLFWYQQALGQGPEFLTYFQNEAQLDKSGLPSDRFFAERPEGSVSTLKIQRTQQEDSAVYLCASSLLAGGPRAGELFFGEGSRLTVL.

This clonotype was counted ten times or more. The chain links TRBV7-2 to TRBJ2-3, with TRBD2 identical over 13 bases. The trim removed 5 bases at V and 0 bases at J, leaving 5 bases unmatched. Germline V gives CDR1 SGHTA, CDR2 FQGNSA. This CDR3 spans 17 amino acids. Here the CDR3 reads CASSPPGLAGSTDTQYF. In nucleotides, the CDR3 is TGTGCCAGCAGCCCTCCGGGACTAGCGGGGAGCACAGATACGCAGTATTTT. Full variable domain (rest looked up from reference TRBV7-2 and TRBJ2-3): GAGVSQSPSNKVTEKGKDVELRCDPISGHTALYWYRQSLGQGLEFLIYFQGNSAPDKSGLPSDRFSAERTGGSVSTLTIQRTQQEDSAVYLCASSPPGLAGSTDTQYFGPGTRLTVL.

As for this clonotype: Being one base from a much bigger clone, this may be a read error. The rearrangement uses TRBV25-1 and TRBJ1-6, with 8 bases identical to TRBD1. This CDR3 has 16 residues. In germline, CDR1 is MGHDK, CDR2 SYGVNS. In nucleotides, the CDR3 is TGTGCCAGCAGGGGACAGGACCCTAAGAGTAATTCACCCTTCCACTTT. Residues: CASRGQDPKSNSPFHF.

The V call is TRBV6-2 or TRBV6-3, the J call TRBJ1-5, with D unclear. The CDR3 totals 15 residues. Trimming took off 7 bases at V and 0 bases at J, with 13 bases between the two ends. Germline V gene lookup returns CDR1 MNHEY and CDR2 SVGEGT. CDR3 DNA sequence: TGTGCCAGCAAACCGGAAATTTATAGCAATCAGCCCCAGCATTTT. This encodes CASKPEIYSNQPQHF.

This clonotype appeared many times. The V and J genes are TRBV7-2 and TRBJ2-7, with 7 bases aligning to TRBD2. Germline V lookup: CDR1 SGHTA, CDR2 FQGNSA. Trimming cost V 5 bases and J 2 bases; bases outside gene matches: 9. The CDR3 runs to 15 residues. The DNA for the CDR3 is TGTGCCAGCAGCCAGGGCGGGGGAGGGGCCTACGAGCAGTACTTC. Translation: CASSQGGGGAYEQYF.

This chain uses TRBV10-3 with TRBJ2-2; perhaps TRBD2 as D (5 bases). The CDR3 is 13 amino acids. V lost 6 bases to trimming and J lost 7 bases, with 12 bases between them. Germline-derived CDR1 and CDR2 are ENHRY and SYGVKD. This CDR3 is CAIRVEEDGELFF. CDR3 DNA: TGTGCCATCAGGGTCGAGGAGGACGGGGAGCTGTTTTTT.

This clonotype was recorded at least ten times. This sequence joins TRBV7-2 and TRBJ2-3; 10 nucleotides agree with TRBD2. The CDR3 contains 16 residues. Trimming at V came to 1 base and at J to 1 base, leaving 2 bases not matched to a gene. Looked up from germline, CDR1 is SGHTA and CDR2 is FQGNSA. The CDR3 loop is CASSLVGTSGTDTQYF. The DNA of the CDR3 is TGTGCCAGCAGCTTAGTTGGGACTAGCGGCACAGATACGCAGTATTTT.

The V and J genes are TRBV5-1 and TRBJ2-7; 7 nucleotides agree with TRBD2. The CDR3 has 14 residues. After removal of 4 bases from V and 0 bases from J, the junction contained 4 bases not matched to a gene. Germline CDR1 SGHRS, CDR2 YFSETQ. The CDR3 bases are TGCGCCAGCAGCGGTAGCGGGTCCTCCTACGAGCAGTACTTC. As protein: CASSGSGSSYEQYF.